There are many counts of the clone carrying this T cell receptor (beta chain). Germline values: CDR1 MNHEY, CDR2 SMNVEV (reference sequence). J gave up 4 bases and V 5 bases, and 10 bases lay outside the gene matches. The CDR3 spans 15 residues. From 300 to 400 ng of RNA, a library with molecular barcoded alpha/delta and beta/gamma adaptors was made. A single record per CDR3 protein comes from TCRdb applying MiXCR to the reads. The data hold approximately 90,000 distinct CDR3 sequences, with about 22% observed a single time. The data were taken from a study of read filtering for tumor transcriptome and immune sequencing.

The sample consisted of a population of CD138-negative cells sorted from bone marrow. This receptor was taken from a donor aged 40 or older with multiple myeloma. V usage is TRBV27 and J usage is TRBJ2-7; 8 bases map to TRBD1. CDR3 sequence (DNA): TGTGCCAGCAGTAAAAGTACAGGGGGTAGTTACGAGCAGTACTTC. This encodes CASSKSTGGSYEQYF.